This T cell receptor (beta chain) derives from a study of CD4 T cells in relation to SARS-CoV-2 and coronaviruses. Note on this clone: Its antigen is not identified.

The repertoire was sequenced with immunoSEQ multiplex PCR; TCRdb's copy has only in-frame clones and lacks some. The profile shows 35,000 to 40,000 clones, 82% of them singletons. The CDR3 extends over 16 amino acids. The J segment lost 9 bases and the V segment lost 2 bases, leaving 12 bases of the junction unmatched. In germline, CDR1 is KGHSH, CDR2 LQKENI. Naive or memory CD4+ cells were cultured 1:1 with T cell-depleted PBMCs plus CEF. The rearrangement links TRBV18 to TRBJ2-3; 9 bases agree with TRBD2. Sequenced sample: naive CD4+ T cells from PBMCs, cultured in vitro. Subset denoted: naive CD4+ T cells isolated by negative enrichment. The TCR originated in an adult with COVID-19. Here the CDR3 DNA reads TGTGCCAGCTCACCAAGCTCCGCGGGAGGGGCCCAGACGCAGTATTTT. It translates to CASSPSSAGGAQTQYF.